This T cell receptor (beta chain) is from a study of cytomegalovirus exposure and HLA in healthy donors (dated by TCRdb to 2015 to 2018). Concerning the study at large: According to an earlier analysis of 587 of the donors, about 179 million T cells yielded 90 million to 140 million unique TCR beta sequences and about 300 Gb of sequence data. Roughly 300 gigabases of sequencing data and approximately 93 million unique TCR sequences were included in an early release covering around 650 HLA-typed donors. Rather than drawing on any new phenotypic data, the later analysis identified candidate immune exposures from TCR beta sequences and the way those sequences occurred across donors. Using immunosequencing, the study profiled T cell repertoires from roughly 650 subjects and related those repertoires to cytomegalovirus serostatus. Genome-wide SNP genotypes for about three fifths of the roughly 670 donors were used in a later genetic analysis, which treated that subset as a discovery cohort. All discovery cohort repertoires had been generated on a single sequencing platform. Of the approximately 370 genotyped donors, over 80% were placed in the genetic ancestry cluster associated with self-reported Caucasian donors. The study aimed to test whether signatures of past pathogen exposure could be identified by cataloging public T cell receptors. High-throughput TCR immunosequencing, statistical association of individual TCRs with disease status, and machine learning were combined to predict cytomegalovirus infection status. Class I and class II HLA loci were covered by the typing at four-digit resolution. Donor age, sex, ethnicity and CMV serostatus were collected together with the repertoire data. A separate validation cohort of more than 100 different subjects was used in addition to the 666-subject first cohort. The number of donors typed differed by locus, with about 629-640 for A, B, C, DRB1 and DQB1, around 560 for DQA1, 600 to 610 for DPA1, and around 430 for DPB1. A few DR-DQ haplotypes were treated as single units for association and clustering because of strong linkage in the cohort. Across some 400 genotyped donors of the cohort, an average of roughly 230,000 unique TCR beta nucleotide sequences per donor were sequenced, and roughly a sixth of those sequences were non-productive. A later analysis re-examined previously published TCR beta repertoires from over 500 donors and added high-resolution HLA genotyping to investigate patterns of TCR occurrence. An earlier analysis of 587 of the donors used high-throughput TCR beta sequencing to judge whether each TCR beta V gene segment behaved as functional or pseudogenic.

Points on this clone: Its antigen has not been determined. The input lacks base qualities; no much larger clone sits a single base away.

General study outcomes and caveats: A later analysis found that TCR association rates varied across HLA loci, with DRB1 alleles showing the most associated TCRs and HLA-C alleles the fewest. In both the original and validation cohorts, the classifier was reported to diagnose cytomegalovirus status with high specificity and sensitivity. In a later genetic analysis, fewer N-insertions in productive TCRs were reported among donors in an Asian-associated ancestry cluster than the roughly 700-donor mean. Sequencing depth was assumed to be roughly uniform across donors in the presence/absence analyses, though that assumption may not hold. Because counts were too low, roughly 17 rarely observed V segments, including chromosome 9 orphons, were left out of the earlier analysis of 587 of the donors. It was suggested by the authors that the approach could potentially be generalized to other disease states and immunological phenotypes. The only immune exposure information available for the cohort was CMV serostatus. Some IMGT-functional V segments, including TRBV6-2 and TRBV6-3, could not be distinguished by the 87-base-pair reads and were therefore excluded. A later analysis reported that several top co-occurrence clusters appeared linked to parvovirus B19, influenza, CMV and Epstein-Barr virus. A later analysis found that HLA-associated TCR beta chains were more clonally expanded and had lower generation probabilities than equally common non-associated chains. Specific HLA alleles were associated with 15,000 to 20,000 TCR beta sequences at a false discovery rate of 0.05 in a later analysis. V-gene and J-gene trimming of TCR beta chains was associated with a missense DCLRE1C variant in a later genetic analysis, and the association was replicated in an independent cohort. A later analysis found that most CMV-associated TCR beta chains appeared HLA-restricted, with HLA associations seemingly driven largely by CMV exposure. The study gave a list of more than 150 TCR beta chains associated with cytomegalovirus. Assigning TCR associations to individual alleles was difficult when HLA alleles, especially DR and DQ, strongly co-occurred. A further reported finding was that TCR beta sequences accurately predicted the HLA-A and HLA-B alleles for most subjects in the first cohort. Because HLA typing was unavailable for some donors at each locus, only the typed subset was used in association tests. Correlated functional status among segregating V segments might reflect linkage disequilibrium, but an unknown experimental factor could not be ruled out. In an earlier analysis of over 550 of the donors, most TCR beta V segments were observed in productive rearrangements about 87% or about 30% of the time, broadly matching IMGT annotations. In vitro tests confirmed that a few of the cytomegalovirus-associated TCR beta chains recognize cytomegalovirus antigens. A cluster of highly shared sequence variants was judged likely to represent a technical artifact of the sequencing pipeline. Only TCR beta chains were sequenced in this cohort, and the absence of alpha or paired-chain data limited detectable features. While some public TCRs were present in many individuals, most TCR sequences turned up only very rarely across donors.

Preparation of the library involved the immunoSEQ multiplex PCR assay. For the multiplex PCR, a mixture combining 60 forward primers for TCR Vbeta segments and 13 reverse primers for TCR Jbeta segments was used. The CDR3 region of rearranged TCR beta genes was amplified from genomic DNA with a multiplex PCR assay. The amplified TCR beta libraries were sequenced on the Illumina HiSeq System as 87-base-pair reads. On the authors' methods: Across the 500 to 700 repertoires, a later analysis counted around 80 million unique TCR beta chains, about 10 million of which were shared by at least two donors. Raw reads were error-corrected and collapsed into unique sequences by a nearest-neighbor algorithm in which closely related sequences were merged to remove PCR and sequencing errors. V, D and J gene segments were assigned by aligning CDR3 sequences to IMGT reference sequences. Each retained sequence needed at least a six-nucleotide match to both a V gene segment and a J gene segment. Rearrangements were called productive when the CDR3 lacked stop codons and stayed in frame with V and J; all others were non-productive. CDR3 was defined according to IMGT convention as the region running from the second conserved V-encoded cysteine to the conserved J-encoded phenylalanine. The earlier analysis of some 540 of the donors excluded any sequence lacking an unambiguous match to a single V gene segment. An earlier analysis of 587 of the donors classified V segments as functional when productive rearrangements were above 56.7% and as segregating when the standard deviation between donors was above 5%. A statistical classification framework was built for diagnosing cytomegalovirus status from the catalog of TCR beta chain sequences. A later analysis assigned V and J genes by comparing TCR nucleotide sequences with IMGT/GENE-DB human TR gene sequences. Using the TCRdist pipeline, a later analysis assigned CDR3 sequences along with most-parsimonious VDJ recombination scenarios. In a later analysis, every TCR beta chain was defined by the combination of its CDR3 amino acid sequence and its V-gene family, and reads without a unique V-gene family were dropped. A later analysis removed 550 to 700 highly shared, low-generation-probability nucleotide sequences to deal with suspected cross-contamination and a sequencing artifact. A later analysis calculated a clonal expansion index for each public chain from normalized within-repertoire ranks of inferred template counts. In a later analysis, generation probabilities were computed using a VDJ recombination model fitted to out-of-frame rearrangements, and the results were checked against IGoR. In a later analysis, hypergeometric tests were used to score TCR-TCR, TCR-HLA and TCR-CMV co-occurrence, with a repertoire-size bias correction applied to TCR pairs. False discovery rates were estimated in a later analysis by permuting HLA or CMV assignments 20 times. A later analysis grouped co-occurring TCRs with DBSCAN, adding TCRdist sequence similarity when clustering within HLA-allele-positive subsets. For co-occurrence clustering, repertoires with fewer than 30,000 or more than 120,000 public chains were excluded, along with roughly 5 repertoires with anomalous nucleotide sharing. TCRdb took over this immuneACCESS table, retaining in-frame rearrangements with V and J assigned. Such tables are incomplete; in checked studies, under half of the missing clones stem from an unresolved V gene, and the remainder is unexplained. V, J and clone size were drawn from that table, and D and trimming were deduced from the DNA. For this sample the table gives about 170,000 clones, of which over 60% were detected only once. Approximately 1.4% of the sample belongs to the ten largest clones.

In total, approximately 700 healthy bone marrow donors made up the cohort. At the time of sampling, all cohort members were nominally healthy, though unrecorded immune exposures were likely present. The donor was CMV seronegative and was included in the group of under 450 seronegative cohort members. A peripheral blood sample was provided by each donor, and peripheral blood mononuclear cells were used for TCR beta sequencing. The Qiagen DNeasy Blood Extraction Kit was used to extract genomic DNA from the blood cell samples. V sheds 2 bases and J sheds 3 bases, leaving 5 bases between their ends. The CDR3 starts with the cysteine, ends with the phenylalanine, and has 12 residues. Only the CDR3 DNA stays, 36 bases, in frame from base 1. CDR1 is given as LNHNV and CDR2 as YYDKDF, both from the germline V gene (reference sequence).

Here the chain combines TRBV15 and TRBJ2-7; perhaps TRBD1 is the D gene, with 5 bases matching. The sequence was obtained from a girl aged 10-17 years in good health and CMV-seronegative. The sample taken for sequencing was PBMCs. Read as DNA, the sequence is TGTGCCACCAGCAGACAGGGCTACGAGCAGTACTTC. It specifies CATSRQGYEQYF.